This T cell receptor (beta chain) stems from a study of blood T cell repertoires in COVID-19. Overall study context: T cells, B-cell-depleted T cells, or PBMCs provided the cDNA or gDNA that served as material.

Original processing methods: Amplification of reference gene primers was used by the study to estimate nucleated cell counts. Generated by immunoSEQ multiplex PCR, the TCRdb table keeps only in-frame clones and is missing some. V and J calls and clone size come straight from that table; D and trimming were deduced from the DNA. The sample comprises 100,000 or so clones, nearly 90% of which are singletons, and 2% to 2.5% rests with the top ten. The CDR3 is 13 amino acids. V was cut by 1 base and J by 11 bases, with 16 bases left in between. Germline CDR1 is SGHDT and CDR2 is YYEEEE. The sequenced sample consisted of peripheral blood. This TCR was sampled from a man aged 50-60 years with active COVID-19. The chain has TRBV5-6 and TRBJ2-7; a weak D match, TRBD2 (6 bases). The CDR3 protein is CASSLRVGTYEYF. The CDR3 DNA sequence: TGTGCCAGCAGCTTGAGGGTCGGGACTTATGAGTACTTC.